This is a list of T cell receptor beta chains from one sample in a study of T-cell reconstitution after alpha-beta-depleted transplantation in children. TCRdb processed the PCR reads anew with MiXCR; each CDR3 protein has one entry. Here the sample spans about 500,000 distinct CDR3 sequences, about 30% being singletons. This specimen was PBMCs from the stem cell graft donor, taken from the stem cell graft. These receptors were taken from a human donor who donated a stem cell graft to a child with aplastic anemia. The CDR3 runs from the conserved cysteine through the conserved F or W. A D gene is named only where the DNA matches it firmly. Size tells how often a clone was seen (once, few, many) or the class of an expanded clone, and some rows leave it out.

d_call	clone_size	v_call	j_call	cdr3_nt	cdr3_aa
TRBD1	NA	TRBV5-1	TRBJ1-5	TGCGCCAGCAGGGAAACAGGGGATCAGCCCCAGCATTTT	CASRETGDQPQHF
NA	NA	TRBV12-3/TRBV12-4	TRBJ1-5	TGTGCCAGCAGGGATCAGGAGAATCAGCCCCAGCATTTT	CASRDQENQPQHF
NA	NA	TRBV6-2/TRBV6-3	TRBJ2-7	TGTGCCAGCAGTTACTCGGAGGGGCGGTCCTACGAGCAGTACTTC	CASSYSEGRSYEQYF
TRBD1	NA	TRBV7-6	TRBJ1-1	TGTGCCAGCAGCTCTCCTCGACAGGGGACTGAAGCTTTCTTT	CASSSPRQGTEAFF
TRBD1	NA	TRBV19	TRBJ2-7	TGTGCCAGTAGCCAAACAGGGGCCACCTACGAGCAGTACTTC	CASSQTGATYEQYF
NA	few	TRBV4-2	TRBJ1-2	TGTGCCAGCAGCCAAGGAGGGAGAGATAACTATGGCTACACCTTC	CASSQGGRDNYGYTF
NA	NA	TRBV7-2	TRBJ2-3	TGTGCCAGCAGCTTGGGCGCGCCAGATACGCAGTATTTT	CASSLGAPDTQYF
NA	few	TRBV12-3/TRBV12-4	TRBJ1-5	TGTGCCAGCAAAGAGAGGCAAAATCAGCCCCAGCATTTT	CASKERQNQPQHF
NA	NA	TRBV9	TRBJ2-1	TGTGCCAGCAGCGTAAGGGAGGCCGGGGCAGGGGGGTACAATGAGCAGTTCTTC	CASSVREAGAGGYNEQFF
NA	NA	TRBV7-6	TRBJ1-5	TGTGCCAGCAGCAGGGGACGGCGGGATCAGCCCCAGCATTTT	CASSRGRRDQPQHF
TRBD2	once	TRBV4-3	TRBJ2-7	TGCGCCAGCAGCCAAGGGTATAGCGGGATCTCCTACGAGCAGTACTTC	CASSQGYSGISYEQYF
NA	NA	TRBV4-2	TRBJ2-7	TGTGCCAGCAGCCAAGATAGTGGTCGCGAGCAGTACTTC	CASSQDSGREQYF
TRBD1	few	TRBV18	TRBJ2-1	TGTGCCAGCTCACTACTGTTGGGACAGGAGTACAATGAGCAGTTCTTC	CASSLLLGQEYNEQFF
TRBD2	NA	TRBV29-1	TRBJ2-1	TGCAGCGTTGAAAAGGGAGGGCGTTCCTCCTACAATGAGCAGTTCTTC	CSVEKGGRSSYNEQFF
NA	NA	TRBV6-5	TRBJ2-3	TGTGCCAGCTCTAAGGGGGTTCCGATTAATACGCAGTATTTT	CASSKGVPINTQYF
TRBD1	NA	TRBV7-2	TRBJ1-1	TGTGCCAGCAGCAGAGTTCAGGGGGTCACTGAAGCTTTCTTT	CASSRVQGVTEAFF
NA	NA	TRBV7-3	TRBJ1-1	TGTGCCAGCAGCTCGCAAGGGGACATGAACAGTGAAGCTTTCTTT	CASSSQGDMNSEAFF
NA	NA	TRBV29-1	TRBJ1-1	TGCAGCGTTTGGACCGCCCCGGGGGGGACTGAAGCTTTCTTT	CSVWTAPGGTEAFF
TRBD2	few	TRBV7-9	TRBJ2-1	TGTGCCAGCAGCCCCAGGACTAGCGGGAGGAACAATGAGCAGTTCTTC	CASSPRTSGRNNEQFF
TRBD1	NA	TRBV12-3/TRBV12-4	TRBJ1-2	TGTGCCAGCAGTTTCGATGACAGGGTTTCCTATGGCTACACCTTC	CASSFDDRVSYGYTF
NA	once	TRBV5-5	TRBJ2-2	TGTGCCAGCAGCTCCATTCCGGACCAGGCCGGGGCCGGGGAGCTGTTTTTT	CASSSIPDQAGAGELFF
NA	NA	TRBV7-2	TRBJ2-2	TGTGCCAGCAGCTTGGACTCCGGGGAGCTGTTTTTT	CASSLDSGELFF